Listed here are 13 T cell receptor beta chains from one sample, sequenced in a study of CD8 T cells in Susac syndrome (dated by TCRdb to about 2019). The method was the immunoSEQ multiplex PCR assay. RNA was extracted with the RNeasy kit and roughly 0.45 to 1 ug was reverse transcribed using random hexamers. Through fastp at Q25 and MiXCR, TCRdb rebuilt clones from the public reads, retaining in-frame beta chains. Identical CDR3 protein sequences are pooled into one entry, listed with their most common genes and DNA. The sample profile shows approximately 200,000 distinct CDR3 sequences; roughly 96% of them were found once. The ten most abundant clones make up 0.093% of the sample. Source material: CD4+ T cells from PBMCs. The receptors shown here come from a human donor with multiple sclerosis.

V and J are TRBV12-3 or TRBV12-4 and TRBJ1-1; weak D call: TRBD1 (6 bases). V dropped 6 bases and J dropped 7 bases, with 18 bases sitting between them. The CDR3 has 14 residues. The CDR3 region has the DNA TGTGCCAGCAGGGGGGACATCCCGGGGGATGAAGCTTTCTTT. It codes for CASRGDIPGDEAFF.

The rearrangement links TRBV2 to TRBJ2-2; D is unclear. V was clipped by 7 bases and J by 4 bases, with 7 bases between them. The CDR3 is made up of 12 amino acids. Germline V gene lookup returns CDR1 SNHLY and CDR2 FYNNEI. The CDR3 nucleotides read TGTGCCAGCACAGCGATCACCGGGGAGCTGTTTTTT. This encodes CASTAITGELFF.

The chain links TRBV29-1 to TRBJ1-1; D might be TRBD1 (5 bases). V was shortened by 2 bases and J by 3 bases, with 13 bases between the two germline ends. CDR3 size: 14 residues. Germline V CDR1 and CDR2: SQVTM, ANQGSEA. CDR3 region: CSVENLVGDTEAFF. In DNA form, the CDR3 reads TGCAGCGTTGAAAATCTAGTGGGGGACACTGAAGCTTTCTTT.

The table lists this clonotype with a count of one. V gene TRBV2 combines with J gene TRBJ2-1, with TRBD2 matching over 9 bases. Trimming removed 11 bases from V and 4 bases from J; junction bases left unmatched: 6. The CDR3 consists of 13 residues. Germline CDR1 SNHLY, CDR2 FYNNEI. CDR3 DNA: TGTGCCCGACTGACTAGCGGTTACAATGAGCAGTTCTTC. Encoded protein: CARLTSGYNEQFF.

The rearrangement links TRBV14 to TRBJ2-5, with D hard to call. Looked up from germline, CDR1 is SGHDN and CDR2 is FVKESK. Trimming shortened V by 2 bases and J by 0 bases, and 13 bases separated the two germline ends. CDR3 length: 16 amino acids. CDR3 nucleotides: TGTGCCAGCAGCCAACACTCTAGAACGGACCAAGAGACCCAGTACTTC. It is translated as CASSQHSRTDQETQYF.

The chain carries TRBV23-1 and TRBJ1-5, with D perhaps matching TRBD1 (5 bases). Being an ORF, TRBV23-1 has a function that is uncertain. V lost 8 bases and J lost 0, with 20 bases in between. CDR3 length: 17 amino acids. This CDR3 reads CASFASPDSDSNQPQHF. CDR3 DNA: TGCGCCAGCTTCGCCTCCCCAGACAGCGATAGCAATCAGCCCCAGCATTTT.

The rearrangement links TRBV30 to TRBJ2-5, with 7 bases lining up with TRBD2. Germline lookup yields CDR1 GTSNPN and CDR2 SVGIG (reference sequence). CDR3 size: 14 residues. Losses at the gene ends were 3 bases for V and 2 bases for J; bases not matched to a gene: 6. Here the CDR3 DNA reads TGTGCCTGGAGCCTACCCGGGGGGCAAGAGACCCAGTACTTC. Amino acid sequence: CAWSLPGGQETQYF. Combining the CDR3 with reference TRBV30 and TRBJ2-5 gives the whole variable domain SQTIHQWPATLVQPVGSPLSLECTVEGTSNPNLYWYRQAAGRGLQLLFYSVGIGQISSEVPQNLSASRPQDRQFILSSKKLLLSDSGFYLCAWSLPGGQETQYFGPGTRLLVL.

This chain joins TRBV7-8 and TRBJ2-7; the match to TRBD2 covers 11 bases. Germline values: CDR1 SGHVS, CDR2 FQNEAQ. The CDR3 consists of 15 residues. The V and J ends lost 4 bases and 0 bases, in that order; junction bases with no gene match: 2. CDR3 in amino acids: CASSSLAGGSYEQYF. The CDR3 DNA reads TGTGCCAGCAGCTCCCTAGCGGGAGGCTCCTACGAGCAGTACTTC.

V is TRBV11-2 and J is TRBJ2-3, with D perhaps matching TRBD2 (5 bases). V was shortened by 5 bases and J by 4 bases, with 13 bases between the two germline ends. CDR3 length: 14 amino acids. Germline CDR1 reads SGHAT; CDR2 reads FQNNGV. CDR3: CASSPQRTSDTQYF. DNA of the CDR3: TGTGCCAGCAGCCCGCAGAGGACTTCAGATACGCAGTATTTT.

The CDR3 sequence is CASRVDGTYGYTF. The CDR3 nucleotides read TGTGCCAGCAGGGTCGACGGAACCTATGGCTACACCTTC. The chain carries TRBV7-9 and TRBJ1-2; no definite D call. V shed 6 bases and J shed 4 bases, with 12 bases lying between them. The CDR3 extends over 13 amino acids. Per the germline V gene, CDR1 is SEHNR and CDR2 is FQNEAQ (reference sequence).

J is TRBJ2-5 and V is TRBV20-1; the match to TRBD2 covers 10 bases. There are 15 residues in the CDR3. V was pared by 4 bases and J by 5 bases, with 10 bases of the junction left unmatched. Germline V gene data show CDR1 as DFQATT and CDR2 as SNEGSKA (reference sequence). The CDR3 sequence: CSAIRAGGPEETQYF. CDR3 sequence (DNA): TGCAGTGCTATAAGAGCGGGGGGGCCAGAGGAGACCCAGTACTTC.

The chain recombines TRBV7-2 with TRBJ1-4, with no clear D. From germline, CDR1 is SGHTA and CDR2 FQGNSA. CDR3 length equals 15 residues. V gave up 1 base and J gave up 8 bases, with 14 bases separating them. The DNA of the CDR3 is TGTGCCAGCAGCTTAGAGAAGGGAGTGTTGGAAAAACTGTTTTTT. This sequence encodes CASSLEKGVLEKLFF.

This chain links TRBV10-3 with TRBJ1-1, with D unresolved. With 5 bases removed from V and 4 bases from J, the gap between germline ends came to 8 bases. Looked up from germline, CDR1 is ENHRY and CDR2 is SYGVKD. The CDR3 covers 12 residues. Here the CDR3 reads CAISRLGTEAFF. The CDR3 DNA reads TGTGCCATCAGTCGACTGGGCACTGAAGCTTTCTTT.